The 11 T cell receptor beta chains in this list originate from one sample, sequenced in a study of T-cell memory formation after mild COVID-19 listed by TCRdb under 2021. Receptor libraries were prepared by 5' RACE. Sequencer: Illumina NovaSeq 6000. TCRdb took the public reads, trimmed them with fastp at Q25, ran MiXCR for clone calling and kept in-frame beta chains. Each entry merges the rows of one CDR3 protein and shows their most common DNA and genes. The sample data list about 130,000 distinct CDR3 sequences, and 17% of these were observed just once. Roughly 5.3% of the sample rests with the top ten. Input material: PBMCs or a T cell subset sorted from them (not recorded which). The origin of the receptors is a man younger than 35 who had mild COVID-19 (a few samples of this study predate the infection). The sample titles of this study are shuffled in the database, so cell type and time point are left out; the donor was told from shared clones.

This chain connects TRBV24-1 to TRBJ2-1; D is possibly TRBD1 (6 bases). The V and J ends lost 4 bases and 4 bases respectively, with 13 bases between them. CDR1 and CDR2 from the germline V gene are KGHDR and SFDVKD. The CDR3 runs to 15 residues. The CDR3 DNA is TGTGCCACCAGTGACCAGGGGAAGGGTTACAATGAGCAGTTCTTC. Amino acids: CATSDQGKGYNEQFF.

This clonotype was seen more than once but under ten times. This chain links TRBV7-6 with TRBJ2-1, with 11 positions matching TRBD2. Germline CDR1 reads SGHVS; CDR2 reads FNYEAQ. CDR3 length: 16 amino acids. V shed 5 bases, J shed 7 bases, and the junction held 10 bases outside the gene matches. CDR3 loop: CASSRSSGGPLNEQFF. The CDR3 DNA follows: TGTGCCAGCAGCCGCTCTAGCGGGGGGCCCCTGAATGAGCAGTTCTTC.

Only a few counts were recorded for this clonotype. This chain links TRBV20-1 with TRBJ2-7; a weak D match, TRBD2 (7 bases). The V end lost 3 bases, the J end lost 3 bases, and 9 bases lay between the germline ends. The CDR3 sequence is 12 residues long. Per germline, CDR1 DFQATT and CDR2 SNEGSKA (reference sequence). The CDR3 DNA reads TGCAGTGCTAGTAGGGGGGGCTACGAGCAGTACGTC. Translated, it gives CSASRGGYEQYV.

The table lists this clonotype with a few counts. This sequence joins TRBV4-3 and TRBJ2-1; TRBD2 is a possible D gene (7 bases). The CDR3 spans 13 residues. The germline V gene encodes CDR1 LGHNA and CDR2 YSLEER. Trimming shortened V by 6 bases and J by 5 bases, and 11 bases separated the two germline ends. CDR3 sequence: CASSYGGHNEQFF. The CDR3 DNA sequence: TGCGCCAGCAGTTACGGGGGGCACAATGAGCAGTTCTTC.

This clonotype was observed a few times. The chain joins TRBV10-3 to TRBJ2-5; the D gene is possibly TRBD2 (5 bases). V shed 3 bases and J shed 1 base, with 9 bases lying between them. The CDR3 is made up of 14 amino acids. CDR1 is ENHRY and CDR2 is SYGVKD in the germline V gene. CDR3 in DNA: TGTGCCATCAGTGATCAGAGCGGCCAAGAGACCCAGTACTTC. It translates to CAISDQSGQETQYF.

The J gene is TRBJ2-7, the V gene TRBV6-5, with unresolved D. Looked up from germline, CDR1 is MNHEY and CDR2 is SVGAGI. Trimming pared 6 bases from V and 3 bases from J, leaving 9 bases between. The CDR3 contains 12 residues. CDR3 nucleotides: TGTGCCAGCAGCTGGGCAGGCTACGAGCAGTACTTC. Its protein product is CASSWAGYEQYF.

The chain's CDR3 is CASSPLLTSGGSYEQYF. CDR3 in DNA: TGTGCCAGCAGCCCGCTGCTGACTAGCGGGGGCTCCTACGAGCAGTACTTC. This chain links TRBV7-6 with TRBJ2-7; the match to TRBD2 covers 12 bases. Trimming removed 5 bases from V and 0 bases from J; junction bases left unmatched: 8. Germline values: CDR1 SGHVS, CDR2 FNYEAQ. The CDR3 runs 17 residues. The full variable domain, completed using reference TRBV7-6 and TRBJ2-7, is GAGVSQSPRYKVTKRGQDVALRCDPISGHVSLYWYRQALGQGPEFLTYFNYEAQQDKSGLPNDRFSAERPEGSISTLTIQRTEQRDSAMYRCASSPLLTSGGSYEQYFGPGTRLTVT.

The chain employs TRBV7-9 and TRBJ2-7; possibly TRBD1 for D (6 bases). The V gene lost 5 bases and the J gene lost 6 bases, with 17 bases spanning the gap. The CDR3 totals 14 residues. Germline lookup yields CDR1 SEHNR and CDR2 FQNEAQ (reference sequence). The CDR3 region has the DNA TGTGCCAGCAGCATATTGACAGGAGATCGCGAGCAGTACTTC. Protein: CASSILTGDREQYF.

The chain has TRBV19 and TRBJ1-1; tentatively, D is TRBD1 (6 bases). CDR1 is LNHDA and CDR2 is SQIVND in the germline V gene (reference sequence). V lost 2 bases to trimming and J lost 2 bases, with 12 bases between them. This CDR3 has 15 residues. The CDR3 reads CASSIRGAPNTEAFF. CDR3 DNA: TGTGCCAGTAGTATACGGGGGGCCCCAAACACTGAAGCTTTCTTT.

The chain has TRBV18 and TRBJ2-7; TRBD1 matches 7 bases. Trimming took 3 bases from V and 7 from J; bases not matched to a gene: 6. The CDR3 extends over 13 amino acids. The germline V gene has CDR1 KGHSH and CDR2 LQKENI. CDR3 DNA sequence: TGTGCCAGCTCACCGCAGGGACAGCAAGAGCAGTACTTC. It encodes CASSPQGQQEQYF.

This rearrangement joins TRBV29-1 to TRBJ1-2; the match to TRBD1 covers 10 bases. Germline lookup yields CDR1 SQVTM and CDR2 ANQGSEA. The CDR3 runs 15 residues. The J segment lost 1 base and the V segment lost 4 bases, leaving 6 bases of the junction unmatched. Here the CDR3 reads CSVAGTGAGNYGYTF. The CDR3 coding sequence is TGCAGCGTTGCCGGGACAGGGGCCGGTAACTATGGCTACACCTTC.